The 17 T cell receptor beta chains in this list originate from one sample, sequenced in a study of vaccination and CD4 T cells after COVID-19. Sample treatment: roughly 10-day PBMC culture with coronavirus spike peptide pools or control peptides (ViraFEST assay). The assay that was used to sequence DNA from cultured CD4+ T cells was the Oncomine TCR Beta short-read assay. TCRdb fed the PCR reads into MiXCR, producing one record per CDR3 protein. Among over 9,000 distinct CDR3 sequences listed, about 50% were seen once. These receptors are not linked to any known antigen. Sequenced: CD4+ T cells from blood, cultured in vitro. The receptors derive from a human donor who had recovered from COVID-19.

This clonotype was seen once. This rearrangement joins TRBV7-9 to TRBJ2-3; TRBD2 matches 12 bases. The CDR3 runs to 18 residues. From germline, CDR1 is SEHNR and CDR2 FQNEAQ (reference sequence). V gave up 7 bases and J gave up 2 bases; unmatched junction bases: 13. CDR3 loop: CASTPGPSGRAFTDTQYF. Written as DNA, the CDR3 is TGTGCCAGCACCCCCGGCCCTAGCGGGAGGGCCTTCACAGATACGCAGTATTTT.

The chain joins TRBV20-1 to TRBJ2-3; 9 positions match TRBD2. V lost 5 bases and J lost 4; bases outside the gene matches: 7. The CDR3 loop spans 14 amino acids. Per germline, CDR1 DFQATT and CDR2 SNEGSKA (reference sequence). The CDR3 DNA reads as TGCAGTGCTTCAATAGCGGGAGAGGCAGATACGCAGTATTTT. Translated, it gives CSASIAGEADTQYF.

The chain links TRBV20-1 to TRBJ1-5, with D unclear. The CDR3 is 14 amino acids. Germline V gene sequence: CDR1 DFQATT, CDR2 SNEGSKA (reference sequence). The V and J ends lost 0 bases and 6 bases respectively, with 12 bases between them. CDR3 protein: CSARDPESGQPQHF. The CDR3 bases are TGCAGTGCTAGAGATCCCGAGTCAGGTCAGCCCCAGCATTTT.

V and J are TRBV20-1 and TRBJ2-3; no clear D. CDR1 DFQATT and CDR2 SNEGSKA come from the germline V gene (reference sequence). V was clipped by 3 bases and J by 1 base, with 5 bases between them. This CDR3 is 12 amino acids long. This CDR3 reads CSASRGTDTQYF. In DNA, the CDR3 is TGCAGTGCTAGCAGAGGCACAGATACGCAGTATTTT.

In its sample, this clonotype was seen a few times. The chain couples TRBV19 to TRBJ2-2, with a weak D call TRBD2 (7 bases). The length of the CDR3 is 16 residues. CDR1 LNHDA and CDR2 SQIVND come from the germline V gene (reference sequence). The V end lost 6 bases, the J end lost 5 bases, and 19 bases lay between the germline ends. CDR3 residues: CASRDGGAERTGELFF. CDR3 DNA: TGTGCCAGTAGGGATGGGGGGGCAGAAAGGACCGGGGAGCTGTTTTTT.

The chain couples TRBV7-2 to TRBJ2-2; D may be TRBD2 (5 bases). This CDR3 has 15 amino acids. Germline V gene data show CDR1 as SGHTA and CDR2 as FQGNSA. The ends were cut back, 4 bases at V and 1 base at J, with 10 bases in the middle. In nucleotides, the CDR3 is TGTGCCAGCAGCTCCCGGACTTTGAACACCGGGGAGCTGTTTTTT. This sequence encodes CASSSRTLNTGELFF.

This clonotype was detected only a few times. V and J are TRBV30 and TRBJ1-2; D unclear. The CDR3 covers 12 residues. Between the trimmed V and J ends, which lost 4 bases and 4 bases, there was a span of 10 bases. The germline V gene has CDR1 GTSNPN and CDR2 SVGIG (reference sequence). CDR3 sequence reads: CAWISRSYGYTF. The CDR3 DNA is TGTGCCTGGATCTCCCGGTCCTATGGCTACACCTTC.

This clonotype was seen once. This chain links TRBV7-2 with TRBJ2-5; D is unresolved. Trimming took off 3 bases at V and 5 bases at J, with 10 bases between the two ends. The CDR3 contains 13 residues. Germline V gene lookup returns CDR1 SGHTA and CDR2 FQGNSA. The CDR3 DNA follows: TGTGCCAGCAGCTTGTCCGGGTTGGAGACCCAGTACTTC. Translating it yields CASSLSGLETQYF.

This clonotype came up a few times. The J gene is TRBJ2-1, the V gene TRBV20-1; 11 positions match TRBD2. V was clipped by 6 bases and J by 3 bases; unmatched bases: 4. Germline V lookup: CDR1 DFQATT, CDR2 SNEGSKA (reference sequence). The CDR3 runs to 14 residues. This chain's CDR3 is CSAPGTSGYNEQFF. The CDR3 region has the DNA TGCAGTGCACCTGGGACTAGCGGCTACAATGAGCAGTTCTTC.

This clonotype occurred a few times. The genes are TRBV7-3 and TRBJ1-2; 8 bases are shared with TRBD1. The CDR3 extends over 13 amino acids. The ends lost 1 base at V and 8 bases at J; junction bases unmatched: 3. Germline CDR1 is SGHTA and CDR2 is FQGTGA. CDR3 DNA sequence: TGTGCCAGCAGCTTAAGGGACAGGAGCGGCTACACCTTC. Protein sequence: CASSLRDRSGYTF.

A few counts support this clonotype. The chain uses TRBV6-2 or TRBV6-3 and TRBJ1-5, with D unresolved. CDR3 length equals 14 residues. Germline CDR1 is MNHEY and CDR2 is SVGEGT. Trimming took 2 bases from V and 3 from J, leaving 8 bases between them. CDR3 in DNA: TGTGCCAGCAGTTACGTCATGGCCAATCAGCCCCAGCATTTT. Translation gives CASSYVMANQPQHF.

This chain links TRBV6-5 with TRBJ2-2, with 9 positions matching TRBD2. Germline lookup yields CDR1 MNHEY and CDR2 SVGAGI. V gave up 0 bases and J gave up 7 bases; unmatched junction bases: 12. This CDR3 has 18 amino acids. Written as DNA, the CDR3 is TGTGCCAGCAGTTACTCTGGCGGGAGGGCGATCGGTGGCGGGGAGCTGTTTTTT. Translation: CASSYSGGRAIGGGELFF.

J is TRBJ2-1 and V is TRBV5-1; D perhaps matches TRBD2 (8 bases). V gave up 5 bases and J gave up 2 bases, with 29 bases separating them. CDR1 and CDR2 from the germline V gene are SGHRS and YFSETQ. The CDR3 sequence is 20 residues long. The CDR3 DNA reads as TGCGCCAGCAGGCGGGACAGCGGGACTAGATTCACTTTAACCTACAATGAGCAGTTCTTC. Protein sequence: CASRRDSGTRFTLTYNEQFF.

The chain links TRBV11-2 to TRBJ2-1, with TRBD2 as a possible D gene (5 bases). The CDR3 contains 15 residues. CDR1 and CDR2 from the germline V gene are SGHAT and FQNNGV. V was cut by 4 bases and J by 2 bases, with 12 bases left in between. CDR3 region: CASSSQTGTYNEQFF. CDR3 nucleotide sequence: TGTGCCAGCAGCTCCCAGACCGGGACCTACAATGAGCAGTTCTTC.

The chain employs TRBV11-2 and TRBJ2-1; possible D gene TRBD1, 7 bases. Germline assignment: CDR1 SGHAT and CDR2 FQNNGV. The V end lost 5 bases, the J end lost 4 bases, and 21 bases lay between the germline ends. This CDR3 has 17 amino acids. CDR3 sequence: CASSRGDWRGHYNEQFF. The CDR3 coding sequence is TGTGCCAGCAGCCGTGGGGATTGGAGGGGGCATTACAATGAGCAGTTCTTC.

V gene TRBV19 combines with J gene TRBJ2-3; 7 positions agree with TRBD2. V lost 9 bases, J lost 3 bases, and 6 bases stayed unmatched. The V gene's germline CDR1 is LNHDA and CDR2 SQIVND (reference sequence). The CDR3 contains 13 residues. Here the CDR3 reads CASIVLATDTQYF. The CDR3 bases are TGTGCCAGCATCGTACTAGCGACAGATACGCAGTATTTT.

This clonotype was counted only a few times. The genes are TRBV19 and TRBJ1-1; D call uncertain. Trimming cost V 3 bases and J 6 bases, with 11 bases left between them. This CDR3 comprises 13 residues. The V gene's germline CDR1 is LNHDA and CDR2 SQIVND (reference sequence). The CDR3 loop is CASSISLLSEAFF. The CDR3 DNA is TGTGCCAGTAGTATTTCTTTGTTGTCTGAAGCTTTCTTT.